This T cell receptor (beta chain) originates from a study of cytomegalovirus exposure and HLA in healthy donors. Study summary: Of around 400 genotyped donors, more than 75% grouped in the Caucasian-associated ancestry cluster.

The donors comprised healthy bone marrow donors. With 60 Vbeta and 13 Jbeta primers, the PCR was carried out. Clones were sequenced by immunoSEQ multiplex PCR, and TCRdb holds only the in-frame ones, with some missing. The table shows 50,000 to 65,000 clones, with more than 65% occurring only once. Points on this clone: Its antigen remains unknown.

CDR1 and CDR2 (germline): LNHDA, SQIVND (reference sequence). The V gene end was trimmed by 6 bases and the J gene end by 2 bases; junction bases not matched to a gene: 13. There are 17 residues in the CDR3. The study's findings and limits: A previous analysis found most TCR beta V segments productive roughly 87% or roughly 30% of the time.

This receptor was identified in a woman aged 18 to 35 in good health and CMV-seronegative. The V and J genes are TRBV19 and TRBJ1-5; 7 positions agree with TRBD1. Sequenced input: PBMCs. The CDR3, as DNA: TGTGCCAGTAGAAGAGGGGAAAACAGGGGCGGCAATCAGCCCCAGCATTTT. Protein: CASRRGENRGGNQPQHF.